This TCR beta chain was captured by sequencing in a study of T and B cells in COVID-19 patients. The overall study: Critical illness requiring mechanical ventilation or extracorporeal membrane oxygenation affected 12 of 20 active-infection patients.

By its share, this clonotype is medium-sized. The ends were cut back, 8 bases at V and 5 bases at J, with 15 bases in the middle. This CDR3 contains 13 residues. BIOMED2 TRB-A/B primer pools were used in multiplex TRB PCR. TCRdb independently ran MiXCR on the multiplex PCR reads; one entry per CDR3 protein. This sample has 20,000 to 30,000 distinct CDR3 sequences; approximately 32% occur once, and the top ten carry over 1.5%. Each TRB amplification used roughly 240-550 ng of genomic DNA from blood. The rearrangement links TRBV12-3 or TRBV12-4 to TRBJ2-5; no reliable D call. The TCR was taken from a human donor who had recovered from COVID-19. The specimen sequenced was blood. CDR3 in DNA: TGTGCCAGCGGACCCACGGTAGGGGAGACCCAGTACTTC. Translation: CASGPTVGETQYF.